The 16 T cell receptor beta chains in this list originate from one sample, sequenced in a study of T-cell reconstitution after alpha-beta-depleted transplantation in children. A library of TCRbeta sequences, prepared with unique molecular identifiers, was generated. TCRdb passed the PCR reads through MiXCR, listing each CDR3 protein once. The sample holds over 90,000 distinct CDR3 sequences, roughly 6% seen once. The sample in question was PBMCs, mostly from graft donor cells, obtained 60 days after TCRalphabeta/CD19-depleted stem cell transplant. These receptor sequences come from a female patient between 2 and 15 years old who had a stem cell transplant for Fanconi anemia, so the T cells may come from the graft donor.

Ten or more counts support this clonotype. The chain has TRBV4-2 and TRBJ2-5; a possible D gene is TRBD2 (5 bases). Germline values: CDR1 LGHNA, CDR2 YNFKEQ. With 0 bases removed from V and 7 bases from J, the gap between germline ends came to 12 bases. The CDR3 runs to 14 residues. This CDR3 is CASSQDRGVGTQYF. The CDR3 bases are TGTGCCAGCAGCCAAGATCGGGGAGTTGGGACCCAGTACTTC.

The CDR3 here is CSAKDSGTNSPLHF. As DNA, the CDR3 is TGCAGTGCTAAGGATAGCGGGACGAATTCACCCCTCCACTTT. The chain couples TRBV20-1 to TRBJ1-6, with D possibly TRBD1 on 5 matching bases. Trimming removed 4 bases at V and 7 bases at J, with 14 bases between. CDR1 is DFQATT and CDR2 is SNEGSKA in the germline V gene (reference sequence). The CDR3 length is 14 residues.

This sequence joins TRBV7-2 and TRBJ2-2; D remains unclear. The V end lost 3 bases, the J end lost 5 bases, and 13 bases lay between the germline ends. The CDR3 sequence is 15 residues long. CDR1 is SGHTA, CDR2 FQGNSA, per germline. CDR3 protein: CASSLGYPRTGELFF. As DNA, the CDR3 is TGTGCCAGCAGCTTGGGCTACCCAAGAACCGGGGAGCTGTTTTTT.

This clonotype was detected ten times or more. The chain carries TRBV11-3 and TRBJ2-2, with 10 bases fitting TRBD2. The CDR3 sequence is 15 residues long. In germline, CDR1 is SGHNT, CDR2 YENEEA. V gave up 8 bases and J gave up 2 bases; unmatched junction bases: 5. The CDR3 loop reads CASQRGGFNTGELFF. The DNA of the CDR3 is TGTGCCAGCCAGCGGGGGGGGTTTAACACCGGGGAGCTGTTTTTT. Together with reference TRBV11-3 and TRBJ2-2, the CDR3 gives the full variable domain: EAGVVQSPRYKIIEKKQPVAFWCNPISGHNTLYWYLQNLGQGPELLIRYENEEAVDDSQLPKDRFSAERLKGVDSTLKIQPAELGDSAVYLCASQRGGFNTGELFFGEGSRLTVL.

This clonotype occurred many times. V gene TRBV29-1 combines with J gene TRBJ1-3; no definite D call. The CDR3 spans 14 residues. Trimming removed 0 bases at V and 2 bases at J, with 8 bases between. In germline, CDR1 is SQVTM, CDR2 ANQGSEA. In DNA form, the CDR3 reads TGCAGCGTTGAAGATCGTGCGGCTGGAAACACCATATATTTT. As protein: CSVEDRAAGNTIYF.

This rearrangement joins TRBV5-1 to TRBJ1-3; D might be TRBD1 (6 bases). The CDR3 covers 17 residues. CDR1 and CDR2 (germline): SGHRS, YFSETQ. V lost 1 base, J lost 0 bases, and 14 bases lay in between. In nucleotides, the CDR3 is TGCGCCAGCAGCTTGACAGGGACCCACCTCTCTGGAAACACCATATATTTT. It translates to CASSLTGTHLSGNTIYF.

The sample holds many counts of this clonotype. The chain recombines TRBV5-1 with TRBJ2-6, with TRBD2 as a possible D gene (6 bases). CDR3 length: 17 residues. Between the trimmed V and J ends, which lost 0 bases and 3 bases, there was a span of 13 bases. From germline, CDR1 is SGHRS and CDR2 YFSETQ. In DNA form, the CDR3 reads TGCGCCAGCAGCTTGGCGTCAGGGACTTATGGGGCCAACGTCCTGACTTTC. Protein product: CASSLASGTYGANVLTF.

This clonotype has a count of ten or more. This chain joins TRBV7-2 and TRBJ2-6; maybe TRBD2 (7 bases). V was shortened by 5 bases and J by 3 bases, with 14 bases between the two germline ends. The germline gives CDR1 SGHTA, CDR2 FQGNSA. CDR3 length: 16 residues. CDR3 in amino acids: CASSLGGGLGANVLTF. The CDR3 DNA follows: TGTGCCAGCAGCCTAGGGGGGGGGCTTGGGGCCAACGTCCTGACTTTC.

Ten or more counts support this clonotype. The chain recombines TRBV12-3 or TRBV12-4 with TRBJ2-5; D possibly corresponds to TRBD2 (5 bases). V lost 4 bases, J lost 7 bases, and 7 bases lay in between. The CDR3 consists of 11 residues. CDR3 loop: CASSSRGTQYF. The CDR3 DNA sequence: TGTGCCAGCAGTTCACGGGGGACCCAGTACTTC.

The table lists this clonotype with many counts. This chain connects TRBV3-1 to TRBJ2-1; D perhaps matches TRBD2 (5 bases). Germline loops: CDR1 LGHDT, CDR2 YNNKEL (reference sequence). This CDR3 contains 15 residues. V shed 0 bases and J shed 6 bases, with 12 bases lying between them. The CDR3 reads CASSQEILAGNEQFF. The CDR3 DNA reads as TGTGCCAGCAGCCAAGAAATCCTAGCTGGCAATGAGCAGTTCTTC.

This clonotype appeared many times. The chain's CDR3 is CASSTDSGSYFEQYF. The CDR3 DNA reads as TGCGCCAGCAGCACAGATAGCGGGAGTTACTTCGAGCAGTACTTC. The rearrangement uses TRBV5-1 and TRBJ2-7; 9 nucleotides agree with TRBD2. Germline lookup yields CDR1 SGHRS and CDR2 YFSETQ. V gave up 4 bases and J gave up 6 bases; unmatched junction bases: 11. The CDR3 totals 15 residues.

The table lists this clonotype with a few counts. V gene TRBV29-1 combines with J gene TRBJ1-5; a weak D match, TRBD1 (6 bases). Germline V gene sequence: CDR1 SQVTM, CDR2 ANQGSEA. With 4 bases removed from V and 4 bases from J, the gap between germline ends came to 11 bases. The CDR3 has 13 residues. The CDR3 here is CSVVAGVNQPQHF. The CDR3 DNA follows: TGCAGCGTTGTGGCAGGGGTTAATCAGCCCCAGCATTTT.

This clonotype was found many times. This chain connects TRBV12-3 or TRBV12-4 to TRBJ2-6, with TRBD2 identical over 8 bases. The CDR3 totals 18 residues. J gave up 2 bases and V 0 bases, and 6 bases lay outside the gene matches. CDR3 nucleotide sequence: TGTGCCAGCAGTTTAGCCGGGGGGGCTCGAGCTGGGGCCAACGTCCTGACTTTC. Encoded protein: CASSLAGGARAGANVLTF.

This clonotype appeared many times. This chain connects TRBV20-1 to TRBJ2-1; D is possibly TRBD1 or TRBD2 (6 bases each). Germline CDR1 DFQATT, CDR2 SNEGSKA (reference sequence). This CDR3 has 15 amino acids. V was shortened by 0 bases and J by 6 bases, with 15 bases between the two germline ends. The CDR3 bases are TGCAGTGCTAGAGATCGGGTGGGGGGCCGCAATGAGCAGTTCTTC. Protein: CSARDRVGGRNEQFF.

In this sample, this clonotype turned up a few times. The chain links TRBV12-3 or TRBV12-4 to TRBJ2-1; tentative D call: TRBD2 (6 bases). Trimming shortened V by 0 bases and J by 1 base, and 13 bases separated the two germline ends. This CDR3 is built from 17 residues. The CDR3 DNA reads TGTGCCAGCAGTTTAGCGTGGGGGGTACGGTCCTACAATGAGCAGTTCTTC. Its translation is CASSLAWGVRSYNEQFF.

Turning to this clonotype: One end of the junction does not line up with germline, which may come from a read error. The gene calls are TRBV20-1 and TRBJ2-5; 11 bases map to TRBD2. This CDR3 contains 12 residues. Germline V gives CDR1 DFQATT, CDR2 SNEGSKA (reference sequence). For the CDR3, the DNA is TGCAGTGCTAGGGCTAGCGGGGGGCTCGCGTTCTTC. Protein product: CSARASGGLAFF.